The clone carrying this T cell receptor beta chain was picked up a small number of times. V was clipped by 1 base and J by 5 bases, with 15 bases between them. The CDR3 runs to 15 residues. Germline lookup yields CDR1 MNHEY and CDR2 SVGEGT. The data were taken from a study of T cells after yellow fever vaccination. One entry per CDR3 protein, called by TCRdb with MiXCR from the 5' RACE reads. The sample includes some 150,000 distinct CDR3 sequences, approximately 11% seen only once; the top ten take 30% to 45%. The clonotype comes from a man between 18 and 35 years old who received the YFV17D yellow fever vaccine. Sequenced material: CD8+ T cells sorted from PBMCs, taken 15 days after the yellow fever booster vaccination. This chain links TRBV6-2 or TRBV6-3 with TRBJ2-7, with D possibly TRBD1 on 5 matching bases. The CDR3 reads CASSYFPTEENEQYF. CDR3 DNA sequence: TGTGCCAGCAGTTACTTTCCGACAGAAGAGAACGAGCAGTACTTC.